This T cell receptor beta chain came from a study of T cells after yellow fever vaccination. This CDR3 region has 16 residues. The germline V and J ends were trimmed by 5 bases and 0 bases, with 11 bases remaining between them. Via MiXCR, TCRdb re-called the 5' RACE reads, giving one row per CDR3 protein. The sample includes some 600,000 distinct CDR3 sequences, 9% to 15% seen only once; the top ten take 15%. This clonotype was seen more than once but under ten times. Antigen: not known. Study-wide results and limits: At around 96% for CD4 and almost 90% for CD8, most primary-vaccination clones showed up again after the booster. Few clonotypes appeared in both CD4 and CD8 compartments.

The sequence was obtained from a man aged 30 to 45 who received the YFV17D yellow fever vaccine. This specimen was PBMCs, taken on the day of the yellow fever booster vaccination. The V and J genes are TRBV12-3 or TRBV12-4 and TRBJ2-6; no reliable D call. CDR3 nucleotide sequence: TGTGCCAGCAGTCCTAAGGGAAGCTCTGGGGCCAACGTCCTGACTTTC. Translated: CASSPKGSSGANVLTF.